This T cell receptor beta chain was identified during a study of identical twins. General observations from the study: Fewer insertions marked abundant cord blood beta clonotypes; young adult naive trended weakly, memory not at all.

Only healthy Caucasians were enrolled as donors. The authors used template switching to add a universal primer site and gave cDNA unique molecular identifiers. TCRdb independently ran MiXCR on the 5' RACE reads; one entry per CDR3 protein. The sample records under 900,000 distinct CDR3 sequences, more than 9% being singletons. Germline CDR1 and CDR2: SGHAT and FQNNGV. This CDR3 is built from 16 residues. V trimming: 3 bases; J trimming: 0 bases; junction bases outside the gene matches: 3. This clonotype was picked up a small number of times. What it recognizes is unknown. These data were also filed under a second study, of yellow fever vaccine responses in identical twins. That source adds: Reports say the vaccine T cell response in twins looked partly convergent and partly personalized.

The TCR comes from a woman between 18 and 30 years old in good health. The sequencing input was PBMCs. The genes are TRBV11-2 and TRBJ2-7; 12 bases agree with TRBD2. DNA for the CDR3: TGTGCCAGCAGCTTCCGACTAGCGGGAGTCTCCTACGAGCAGTACTTC. Protein product: CASSFRLAGVSYEQYF.